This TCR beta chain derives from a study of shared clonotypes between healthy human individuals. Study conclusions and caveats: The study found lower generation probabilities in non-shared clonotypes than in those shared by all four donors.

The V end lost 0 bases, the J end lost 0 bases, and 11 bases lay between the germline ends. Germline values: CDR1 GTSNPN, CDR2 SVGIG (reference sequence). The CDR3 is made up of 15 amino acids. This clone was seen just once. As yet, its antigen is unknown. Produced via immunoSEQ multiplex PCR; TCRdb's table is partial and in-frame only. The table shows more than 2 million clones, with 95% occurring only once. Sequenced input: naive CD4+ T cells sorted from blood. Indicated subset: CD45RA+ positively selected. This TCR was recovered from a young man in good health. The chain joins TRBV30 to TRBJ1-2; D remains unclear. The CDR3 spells CAWSVLIGSNYGYTF. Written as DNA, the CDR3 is TGTGCCTGGAGTGTACTGATCGGGTCTAACTATGGCTACACCTTC.